This TCR beta chain was sequenced during a study of blood T cell repertoires in COVID-19. In the study overall: COVID-19 samples collected from the United States, Italy and Spain covered acute and convalescent phases. PBMCs, B-cell-depleted T cells, or T cells provided the cDNA or gDNA that made up the material.

This CDR3 spans 14 amino acids. The V and J ends lost 6 bases and 4 bases respectively, with 15 bases between them. Per germline, CDR1 MNHEY and CDR2 SVGAGI. Source study methods: Reference gene primer amplification gave nucleated cell count estimates. The assay was immunoSEQ multiplex PCR, and TCRdb's table has in-frame clones only and misses some. The D gene and trimming were derived from the DNA, and the V and J assignments and clone size from that table. Among about 120,000 clones listed, roughly three quarters were seen once. The sample consisted of peripheral blood. This chain joins TRBV6-5 and TRBJ2-5; perhaps TRBD1 as D (5 bases). This TCR came from a human donor in a cohort sampled during active COVID-19. CDR3 loop: CASRGDRSRETQYF. For the CDR3, the DNA is TGTGCCAGCAGAGGTGACAGAAGCAGAGAGACCCAGTACTTC.